This paragraph reports one TCR beta chain. This clone was detected only once. The specificity of this receptor is unknown. The sample holds no much larger clone one base away, and base qualities are not on file. The CDR3 starts with the cysteine, ends with the phenylalanine, and has 16 residues. The retained sequence is limited to the CDR3, 48 bases, with the frame set at the first base. The germline V gene gives CDR1 as SGHRS and CDR2 as YFSETQ. At the junction V is shortened by 6 bases and J by 10 bases; bases outside the gene matches: 14. The source of the sample is a study of lymphopenia after photon versus proton radiotherapy (dated by TCRdb to the late 2010s). Regarding the complete study: The study compared the immunological effects of photon versus proton radiation therapy in patients with gastrointestinal tumors who developed high-grade lymphopenia. The 20 patients in the cohort had gastrointestinal tumors, were treated with either photon or proton therapy, and subsequently developed lymphopenia. The goal of the study was to describe how the two radiation modalities differ in their effects on the immune system. Overall study results and their limits: Once the lymphocyte count had reached its nadir, the repertoires of photon-treated patients showed oligoclonal expansion, particularly of CD8+ Temra cells, and this expansion drove the decline in diversity. Across the cohort, an inverse correlation was found between a larger post-nadir drop in TCR diversity and overall survival time among patients who died. The survival association was examined only in patients who died, and the authors described better survival with proton therapy as a possibility, not as a demonstrated result. Proton-treated patients stayed relatively stable during treatment, while photon-treated patients lost naive T cells and TCR diversity and gained effector/memory populations.

Libraries were built with the immunoSEQ multiplex PCR assay. Deep sequencing of rearranged TCR beta loci, alongside multiparametric flow cytometry, was used to profile T cell repertoires. TCRdb holds this immuneACCESS table with in-frame rearrangements only. Some clones are missing; in checked studies, unresolved V genes explain under half, and the rest has no known cause. The sample table lists about 160,000 clones, roughly nine tenths of them with a count of one. The ten top clones hold about 4.3% of the sample. The chain employs TRBV5-1 and TRBJ2-1; 12 junctional bases match TRBD1. This sample comprised peripheral blood, obtained from a patient treated with photon-based radiotherapy. The sequence was obtained from a middle-aged man with gastric cancer. The CDR3 sequence is CASNPQPGQGAREQFF. The sequenced DNA: TGCGCCAGCAACCCTCAACCGGGACAGGGGGCTCGGGAGCAGTTCTTC.